The present T cell receptor (beta chain) was sequenced within a study of Ad26.COV2.S vaccination and SARS-CoV-2 variants. Study-level results: Reported post-vaccination CD8+ and CD4+ T cell responses to spike showed substantial breadth.

Here immunoSEQ multiplex PCR was the method, and the copy in TCRdb shows in-frame clones only, minus some. This table holds over 110,000 clones, 86% found once. With regard to this clone: What it binds is unknown.

V dropped 2 bases and J dropped 8 bases, with 16 bases sitting between them. CDR1 MNHEY and CDR2 SVGAGI come from the germline V gene. There are 15 residues in the CDR3. The chain links TRBV6-5 to TRBJ2-1; a weak D match, TRBD2 (6 bases). Sample: peripheral blood, taken after recovery from COVID-19. This sequence was found in a human donor who had recovered from COVID-19. The CDR3 is CASSYLRGLFDEQFF. The CDR3 DNA reads TGTGCCAGCAGTTACCTGAGGGGACTCTTCGATGAGCAGTTCTTC.